This TCR beta chain was sequenced in a study of spatial heterogeneity in lung cancer. In the study overall: Donors were under 90 untreated early-stage non-small cell lung cancer patients. Available follow-up PBMC samples were sequenced, at a median of about 2 years post-resection.

At least ten counts were recorded for this clonotype. CDR3 length equals 15 residues. Trimming took off 3 bases at V and 0 bases at J, with 11 bases between the two ends. CDR1 and CDR2 from the germline V gene are SGHAT and FQNNGV. The sample's time point: blood at routine non-recurrence follow-up after resection. Tumor, nontumor lung or frozen PBMC supplied whole RNA, sequenced without sorting. TCRdb called the 5' RACE reads again in MiXCR, with one record for every CDR3 protein. The table records some 16,000 distinct CDR3 sequences, about 19% of them present only once. The starting material was PBMCs, obtained at follow-up. The sequence was obtained from a male donor with early-stage non-small cell lung cancer. J is TRBJ1-1 and V is TRBV11-2; tentatively, D is TRBD1 (6 bases). The CDR3 loop reads CASSFVTGLNTEAFF. The CDR3 nucleotides are TGTGCCAGCAGCTTCGTGACAGGTTTGAACACTGAAGCTTTCTTT.